The present entry profiles one TCR beta chain with its context. The antigen is not known. The data stem from a study of T cells in Graves' hyperthyroidism and ophthalmopathy. Germline values: CDR1 SEHNR, CDR2 FQNEAQ (reference sequence). Trimming pared 5 bases from V and 0 bases from J, leaving 11 bases between. The CDR3 runs to 15 residues. Template material for amplifying TCR beta CDR3 regions consisted of RNA transcripts. TCR CDR3 underwent first-round RT-PCR with the HTBI primer set. TCRdb re-called the multiplex PCR reads through MiXCR, storing one row per CDR3 protein. The profile shows fewer than 650,000 distinct CDR3 sequences, over 45% of them singletons. Study-wide results and caveats: A model of 13 V-J features distinguished ophthalmopathy from stable hyperthyroidism. Among thyroid clonotypes expanded above 0.001, most also appeared in blood. Before onset, ophthalmopathy was predicted by the model a median approximately 6.6 months earlier.

The specimen sequenced was peripheral blood or thyroid tissue (not recorded which). The sequence was obtained from an adult woman with Graves' disease, either hyperthyroidism or ophthalmopathy (not recorded which). The chain employs TRBV7-9 and TRBJ1-3; D is unresolved. The CDR3 region has the DNA TGTGCCAGCAGCGTTGACACGAGCTCTGGAAACACCATATATTTT. Translated: CASSVDTSSGNTIYF.